The sequence of this TCR beta chain was determined in a study of cytomegalovirus exposure and HLA in healthy donors. The CDR3 is 14 residues long. Germline V gives CDR1 SQVTM, CDR2 ANQGSEA. Unmatched junction bases numbered 12, after V lost 5 bases and J lost 6 bases. Study outcomes and limitations: Immune exposure information comprised only CMV serostatus. It emerged from a later analysis that several of the most significant clusters appeared to be linked to common viral pathogens. Later analysis reportedly placed an Asian-associated ancestry cluster below the roughly 700-donor mean in N-insertions.

With 60 Vbeta and 13 Jbeta primers, the PCR was carried out. This table comes from immunoSEQ multiplex PCR, and its TCRdb copy is limited to in-frame clones, with some not included. The table includes some 200,000 clones, over 80% detected once. To note about this clone: Its antigen is not identified.

Specimen: PBMCs. This chain links TRBV29-1 with TRBJ1-1; 7 nucleotides agree with TRBD1. The receptor's source is a man between 40 and 49 years old in good health and CMV-seropositive. For the CDR3, the DNA is TGCAGCGTTATGCCCGGGACAGCTAATTCTGAAGCTTTCTTT. It codes for CSVMPGTANSEAFF. Together with reference TRBV29-1 and TRBJ1-1, the CDR3 gives the full variable domain: SAVISQKPSRDICQRGTSLTIQCQVDSQVTMMFWYRQQPGQSLTLIATANQGSEATYESGFVIDKFPISRPNLTFSTLTVSNMSPEDSSIYLCSVMPGTANSEAFFGQGTRLTVV.